Below are 25 T cell receptor beta chains sequenced from a single sample in a study of identical twins. MiXCR was run by TCRdb on the 5' RACE reads, yielding one entry per CDR3 protein. The sample records fewer than 650,000 distinct CDR3 sequences, 7% to 7.5% being singletons. These data also formed part of another study, on yellow fever vaccine responses in identical twins.

Sequencing was done on a sample of PBMCs. The origin of the receptors is a woman aged 18 to 35 in good health.

This clonotype occurred a few times. The chain combines TRBV5-1 with TRBJ2-6; TRBD1 aligns across 9 bases. CDR3 length: 18 amino acids. Germline CDR1 reads SGHRS; CDR2 reads YFSETQ. Trimming cost V 4 bases and J 1 base; bases outside gene matches: 9. The CDR3 region has the DNA TGCGCCAGCAGCAAAACAGGGGGCGAACATTCTGGGGCCAACGTCCTGACTTTC. Protein product: CASSKTGGEHSGANVLTF. Drawing the rest from reference TRBV5-1 and TRBJ2-6, the complete variable domain is KAGVTQTPRYLIKTRGQQVTLSCSPISGHRSVSWYQQTPGQGLQFLFEYFSETQRNKGNFPGRFSGRQFSNSRSEMNVSTLELGDSALYLCASSKTGGEHSGANVLTFGAGSRLTVL.

The chain carries TRBV20-1 and TRBJ1-1; D not certain. From germline, CDR1 is DFQATT and CDR2 SNEGSKA (reference sequence). V dropped 6 bases and J dropped 3 bases, with 11 bases sitting between them. This CDR3 region has 12 residues. The DNA for the CDR3 is TGCAGTGCGCCACTCGGTGACACTGAAGCTTTCTTT. It yields the protein CSAPLGDTEAFF.

This clonotype has a handful of counts. The V and J genes are TRBV29-1 and TRBJ1-1; 9 bases agree with TRBD1. The germline V gene has CDR1 SQVTM and CDR2 ANQGSEA. This CDR3 has 14 amino acids. V was pared by 8 bases and J by 0 bases, with 7 bases of the junction left unmatched. The CDR3 sequence is CSSGQGSMNTEAFF. The CDR3 bases are TGCAGCTCAGGACAGGGGTCCATGAACACTGAAGCTTTCTTT.

The chain has TRBV7-3 and TRBJ2-2, with 7 bases aligning to TRBD2. Germline V lookup: CDR1 SGHTA, CDR2 FQGTGA. The CDR3 consists of 16 residues. The V segment lost 5 bases and the J segment 0 bases; nucleotides outside the gene matches: 6. The CDR3 protein is CASSPTAGANTGELFF. The CDR3 DNA reads TGTGCCAGCAGCCCAACCGCGGGGGCGAACACCGGGGAGCTGTTTTTT.

This clonotype was counted a few times. The gene calls are TRBV20-1 and TRBJ2-5, with unresolved D. V shed 3 bases and J shed 10 bases, with 15 bases lying between them. CDR1 DFQATT and CDR2 SNEGSKA come from the germline V gene (reference sequence). The CDR3 consists of 12 residues. In DNA form, the CDR3 reads TGCAGTGCTAGGAAGGAAGAGGTCGACCAGTACTTC. Translated: CSARKEEVDQYF.

This clonotype was picked up many times. J is TRBJ2-1 and V is TRBV12-3 or TRBV12-4; 12 bases line up with TRBD2. Trimming at V came to 3 bases and at J to 9 bases, leaving 9 bases not matched to a gene. The CDR3 sequence is 16 residues long. In DNA, the CDR3 is TGTGCCAGCAGTTTGAGTCTAGCGGGGGGGCCAGGTGAGCAGTTCTTC. This encodes CASSLSLAGGPGEQFF.

This clonotype was counted at least ten times. The chain links TRBV5-1 to TRBJ1-1; TRBD1 matches 7 bases. V trimming: 5 bases; J trimming: 0 bases; junction bases outside the gene matches: 4. Germline V lookup: CDR1 SGHRS, CDR2 YFSETQ. The CDR3 runs 14 residues. The CDR3 sequence: CASRTGALNTEAFF. The CDR3 bases are TGCGCCAGCAGAACAGGGGCCCTGAACACTGAAGCTTTCTTT.

The V gene is TRBV3-1, the J gene TRBJ2-7, with TRBD2 matching over 7 bases. Germline-derived CDR1 and CDR2 are LGHDT and YNNKEL (reference sequence). Trimming took 8 bases from V and 6 from J; bases not matched to a gene: 13. This CDR3 is built from 14 residues. CDR3 in amino acids: CASRPQAGRGEQYF. The CDR3 region has the DNA TGTGCCAGCCGCCCCCAAGCGGGACGGGGCGAGCAGTACTTC.

In this sample, this clonotype turned up many times. The V gene is TRBV12-3 or TRBV12-4, the J gene TRBJ1-5; D unclear. This CDR3 is 12 amino acids long. Trimming pared 2 bases from V and 4 bases from J, leaving 3 bases between. DNA for the CDR3: TGTGCCAGCAGTTTAAGGAATCAGCCCCAGCATTTT. Translated: CASSLRNQPQHF.

This sequence joins TRBV5-1 and TRBJ1-2, with D maybe TRBD1 (5 bases). Trimming removed 0 bases from V and 8 bases from J, with 17 bases in between. This CDR3 region has 15 residues. Per the germline V gene, CDR1 is SGHRS and CDR2 is YFSETQ. The CDR3 reads CASSLVGAHLGGYTF. CDR3 DNA sequence: TGCGCCAGCAGCTTGGTCGGGGCCCATCTCGGAGGCTACACCTTC.

Turning to this clonotype: This may arise from a read error, as a much more abundant clone is one base away. The chain employs TRBV6-5 and TRBJ1-2; weak D call: TRBD1 (5 bases). Germline V gene data show CDR1 as MNHEY and CDR2 as SVGAGI. This CDR3 has 13 residues. The CDR3 loop reads CASRYGQGYGYTF. CDR3 sequence (DNA): TGTGCCAGCCGTTACGGGCAGGGATACGGCTACACCTTC.

This chain links TRBV12-3 or TRBV12-4 with TRBJ1-1, with 9 bases lining up with TRBD1. The CDR3 consists of 14 residues. The trim removed 6 bases at V and 6 bases at J, leaving 8 bases unmatched. CDR3 protein: CASRPTGGFAEAFF. The CDR3 nucleotides are TGTGCCAGCAGGCCGACAGGGGGTTTCGCTGAAGCTTTCTTT.

This clonotype has more than one count but fewer than ten. This rearrangement joins TRBV12-3 or TRBV12-4 to TRBJ2-1; TRBD2 agrees at 8 bases. This CDR3 region has 16 residues. V was pared by 5 bases and J by 5 bases, with 11 bases of the junction left unmatched. The CDR3 bases are TGTGCCAGCAGTAAAAACGCGCTAGCGGGCCACAATGAGCAGTTCTTC. Protein product: CASSKNALAGHNEQFF.

The chain's CDR3 is CASSEYGGLNTEAFF. The CDR3 DNA reads as TGTGCCAGCAGTGAATACGGGGGCCTGAACACTGAAGCTTTCTTT. The chain links TRBV6-1 to TRBJ1-1; maybe TRBD1 (6 bases). The CDR3 length is 15 residues. Germline assignment: CDR1 MNHNS and CDR2 SASEGT. Trimming removed 2 bases at V and 0 bases at J, with 10 bases between.

This clonotype was seen a few times. CDR3 in DNA: TGCGCCAGCCAAACGGGGACGAACACCGGGGAGCTGTTTTTT. Translating it yields CASQTGTNTGELFF. The chain combines TRBV5-1 with TRBJ2-2, with D perhaps TRBD2 (5 bases). Germline V lookup: CDR1 SGHRS, CDR2 YFSETQ. There are 14 residues in the CDR3. Between the trimmed V and J ends, which lost 7 bases and 0 bases, there was a span of 10 bases.

The chain is built from TRBV25-1 and TRBJ2-1; D gene ambiguous. The CDR3 runs to 16 residues. The germline V gene encodes CDR1 MGHDK and CDR2 SYGVNS. Between the trimmed V and J ends, which lost 1 base and 0 bases, there was a span of 10 bases. CDR3 in amino acids: CASSESRTVSYNEQFF. Here the CDR3 DNA reads TGTGCCAGCAGTGAATCGAGAACAGTCTCCTACAATGAGCAGTTCTTC.

This clonotype was counted between two and nine times. This sequence joins TRBV7-2 and TRBJ2-5; 10 positions agree with TRBD1. The germline V gene encodes CDR1 SGHTA and CDR2 FQGNSA. With V trimmed by 0 bases and J by 1 base, 2 bases remained unmatched. The CDR3 sequence is 16 residues long. CDR3 protein: CASSLAWTGGQETQYF. Here the CDR3 DNA reads TGTGCCAGCAGCTTAGCCTGGACAGGGGGCCAAGAGACCCAGTACTTC. Combining the CDR3 with reference TRBV7-2 and TRBJ2-5 gives the whole variable domain GAGVSQSPSNKVTEKGKDVELRCDPISGHTALYWYRQSLGQGLEFLIYFQGNSAPDKSGLPSDRFSAERTGGSVSTLTIQRTQQEDSAVYLCASSLAWTGGQETQYFGPGTRLLVL.

Ten or more counts support this clonotype. The V call is TRBV14, the J call TRBJ1-1; no firm D call. The V end lost 2 bases, the J end lost 1 base, and 8 bases lay between the germline ends. Germline values: CDR1 SGHDN, CDR2 FVKESK. The CDR3 runs to 14 residues. This chain's CDR3 is CASSQLTANTEAFF. The CDR3 DNA reads TGTGCCAGCAGCCAACTTACAGCGAACACTGAAGCTTTCTTT.

V and J are TRBV24-1 and TRBJ2-1; possible D gene TRBD2, 7 bases. Germline V lookup: CDR1 KGHDR, CDR2 SFDVKD. V lost 2 bases and J lost 4, with 14 bases in between. This CDR3 has 16 amino acids. The CDR3 nucleotides are TGTGCCACCAGTGATTCCATCCGGGGGGCATACAATGAGCAGTTCTTC. Amino acids: CATSDSIRGAYNEQFF.

This clonotype showed up many times. The genes are TRBV18 and TRBJ1-6, with 7 bases that match TRBD1. From germline, CDR1 is KGHSH and CDR2 LQKENI. The V gene end was trimmed by 2 bases and the J gene end by 1 base; junction bases not matched to a gene: 5. This CDR3 comprises 17 residues. The CDR3 DNA reads as TGTGCCAGCTCACCATCAACAGGGGTATCCTATAATTCACCCCTCCACTTT. This codes for CASSPSTGVSYNSPLHF.

This chain joins TRBV7-8 and TRBJ1-4; possibly TRBD1 for D (6 bases). This CDR3 is 15 amino acids long. Germline values: CDR1 SGHVS, CDR2 FQNEAQ. The V end was cut by 0 bases, the J end by 7 bases, with 12 bases between. The CDR3 DNA follows: TGTGCCAGCAGCTTAGCAAAGGGGGGGGGTGAAAAACTGTTTTTT. It translates to CASSLAKGGGEKLFF.

This clonotype was picked up many times. The J gene is TRBJ1-1, the V gene TRBV6-5, with D uncertain. Trimming left V 4 bases short and J 4 bases short, with 10 bases between. CDR3 length equals 13 residues. In germline, CDR1 is MNHEY, CDR2 SVGAGI. For the CDR3, the DNA is TGTGCCAGCAGTTTCAGTCGGGGCACTGAAGCTTTCTTT. Its translation is CASSFSRGTEAFF.

The J gene is TRBJ2-5, the V gene TRBV15; D call uncertain. Germline CDR1 is LNHNV and CDR2 is YYDKDF (reference sequence). V was clipped by 3 bases and J by 5 bases, with 16 bases between them. CDR3 length equals 15 residues. The CDR3 here is CATSSSFMGPETQYF. Here the CDR3 DNA reads TGTGCCACCAGCAGCTCCTTTATGGGTCCGGAGACCCAGTACTTC.

V and J are TRBV4-1 and TRBJ1-5; 7 bases line up with TRBD1. The trim removed 1 base at V and 6 bases at J, leaving 6 bases unmatched. This CDR3 contains 15 residues. From germline, CDR1 is MGHRA and CDR2 YSYEKL. The CDR3 region has the DNA TGCGCCAGCAGCCAAGCCAGACAGGGTAGTCAGCCCCAGCATTTT. It is translated as CASSQARQGSQPQHF.

A remark on this clonotype: The junction does not match germline at one end; this may be a read error. The rearrangement joins TRBV28 to TRBJ1-1; D not certain. Germline-derived CDR1 and CDR2 are MDHEN and SYDVKM. The CDR3 extends over 12 amino acids. The CDR3 sequence: CASSLTGQMRIF. CDR3 coding DNA: TGTGCCAGCAGTTTAACGGGCCAGATGAGGATCTTT. The whole variable domain, filled in from reference TRBV28 and TRBJ1-1, reads DVKVTQSSRYLVKRTGEKVFLECVQDMDHENMFWYRQDPGLGLRLIYFSYDVKMKEKGDIPEGYSVSREKKERFSLILESASTNQTSMYLCASSLTGQMRIFGQGTRLTVV.